This is a list of T cell receptor beta chains from one sample in a study of blood T cells in healthy people across ages. A single record per CDR3 protein comes from TCRdb applying MiXCR to the 5' RACE reads. The sample yields 650,000 to 700,000 distinct CDR3 sequences, under 65% seen once. Material: blood. These receptors all stem from a woman aged 80 or older in good health. Each CDR3 is given with its conserved first and last residue. The order of the fields is J gene, V gene, clone size, D gene, CDR3 DNA, CDR3 protein. A D gene is named only where the DNA matches it firmly. Clone size is shown for a subset of rows, as once, few, many or a class of expanded clone.

>TRBJ2-2|TRBV6-2/TRBV6-3|-|-
TGTGCCAGCAGTTTAGGGGAGGAGAGCGGGGAGCTGTTTTTT
CASSLGEESGELFF
>TRBJ2-7|TRBV29-1|-|-
TGCAGCGTTGAGACCACCGGCGGGGCTCAGCAGTACTTC
CSVETTGGAQQYF
>TRBJ2-1|TRBV6-6|-|TRBD2
TGTGCCACCAGTCCCAGCGGGGTGTACAATGAGCAGTTCTTC
CATSPSGVYNEQFF
>TRBJ2-3|TRBV2|many|-
TGTGCCAGCAGGTCTGAAGGTACGCAGTATTTT
CASRSEGTQYF
>TRBJ2-3|TRBV4-1|-|TRBD1
TGCGCCAGCAGCCAAGGGTACCGGGACAGGGACACAGATACGCAGTATTTT
CASSQGYRDRDTDTQYF
>TRBJ1-5|TRBV3-1|many|-
TGTGCCAGCAGCCAAGGGGCGTCCGTACAGCCCCAGCATTTT
CASSQGASVQPQHF
>TRBJ2-3|TRBV7-9|many|-
TGTGCCAGCAGCTCAGCTCCAGATACGCAGTATTTT
CASSSAPDTQYF
>TRBJ2-5|TRBV25-1|-|TRBD1
TGTGCCAGCGGGTATGGGACAGGGGAGACCCAGTACTTC
CASGYGTGETQYF
>TRBJ2-2|TRBV7-9|-|-
TGTGCCAGCAGCCTAATCACCGGGGGGCTGTTTTTT
CASSLITGGLFF
>TRBJ2-5|TRBV21-1|-|-
TGTGCCAGCAGCAAAGAGGTCGGGGTTGGAGAGACCCAGTACTTC
CASSKEVGVGETQYF
>TRBJ2-3|TRBV20-1|-|-
TGCAGTGCTGCCCTAGGGGCAGATACGCAGTATTTT
CSAALGADTQYF
>TRBJ2-5|TRBV20-1|-|-
TGCAGTGTCGACTCACAAGAGACCCAGTACTTC
CSVDSQETQYF
>TRBJ2-3|TRBV28|-|-
TGTGCCAGCAGCTCCTGGGGGGGGGCCTCTAGCACAGATACGCAGTATTTT
CASSSWGGASSTDTQYF
>TRBJ2-1|TRBV7-9|many|-
TGTGCTGCCCCCAGGTCAGTCTACAATGAGCAGTTCTTC
CAAPRSVYNEQFF
>TRBJ2-5|TRBV4-1|many|TRBD2
TGCGCCAGCAGCCGGTCTAGCGGGGGTTTTCAAGAGACCCAGTACTTC
CASSRSSGGFQETQYF
>TRBJ2-7|TRBV6-2/TRBV6-3|-|-
TGTGCCAGCAGTTACATAGTTCCGGGACATAGAATCTACGAGCAGTACTTC
CASSYIVPGHRIYEQYF
>TRBJ2-7|TRBV5-1|-|TRBD1
TGCGCCAGCACCTTCGACAGGGTACGGGAGCAGTACTTC
CASTFDRVREQYF
>TRBJ1-1|TRBV28|-|-
TGTGCCAGCAGTGCCGGGGGCCCTAGTGGGACTGAAGCTTTCTTT
CASSAGGPSGTEAFF
>TRBJ1-6|TRBV6-1|-|-
TGTGCCAGCAGTGAAGACCGGACGGGCTATAATTCACCCCTCCACTTT
CASSEDRTGYNSPLHF
>TRBJ1-2|TRBV20-1|-|-
TGCAGTGCTGAGGGGCGGGTTTTAAGAAATGGCTACACCTTC
CSAEGRVLRNGYTF
>TRBJ2-1|TRBV6-5|few|TRBD2
TGTGCCAGCAGTGAGGGGACTAGCTCCTACAATGAGCAGTTCTTC
CASSEGTSSYNEQFF
>TRBJ2-7|TRBV7-8|-|-
TGTGCCAGCAGCTTAGTTGAGCGCTCCTACGAGCAGTACTTC
CASSLVERSYEQYF
>TRBJ2-2|TRBV2|-|-
TGTGCCAGCAGGGCGGAGAACACCGGGGAGCTGTTTTTT
CASRAENTGELFF
>TRBJ1-2|TRBV10-3|once|-
TGTGCCATCAGGACCGGGGGGGTAGCGGATGGCTACACCTTC
CAIRTGGVADGYTF
>TRBJ1-2|TRBV7-9|many|-
TGTGCCAGCAGCGAATCCGGGGGCCCCTATGGCTACACCTTC
CASSESGGPYGYTF
>TRBJ2-5|TRBV7-2|-|TRBD2
TGTGCCAGCAGCCAGCAAGCGGGGAAACAAGAGACCCAGTACTTC
CASSQQAGKQETQYF
>TRBJ2-1|TRBV20-1|-|-
TGCAGTGCTAGATCCTCGGGGGTTTGGACTGTTGATGAGCAGTTCTTC
CSARSSGVWTVDEQFF
>TRBJ2-1|TRBV14|-|TRBD2
TGTGCCAGCATCTTAAGCGGGACGCAGCGCTACAATGAGCAGTTCTTC
CASILSGTQRYNEQFF
>TRBJ2-4|TRBV20-1|-|-
TGCAGTGCTAAGCTCGCGGGACTGGGAAACATTCAGTACTTC
CSAKLAGLGNIQYF
>TRBJ1-2|TRBV5-1|many|TRBD1
TGCGCCAGCAGCTTGGAGACAGGGGGAGTTTTTCTGAACTATGGCTACACCTTC
CASSLETGGVFLNYGYTF
>TRBJ2-3|TRBV10-3|-|-
TGTGCCATCAGGGATGGGACTGAAAGCCCAGATGCGCAGTATTTT
CAIRDGTESPDAQYF
>TRBJ2-7|TRBV7-9|many|TRBD2
TGTGCCAGCAGCCCCAGAGGACTAGCGGGAATGAGCGAGCAGTACTTC
CASSPRGLAGMSEQYF
>TRBJ1-1|TRBV6-6|-|-
TGTACCAGCCGTTACAACGGCTACAACACTGAAGCTTTCTTT
CTSRYNGYNTEAFF
>TRBJ2-3|TRBV7-9|many|-
TGTGCCAGCAGCTCGCTGGACTCCACAGATACGCAGTATTTT
CASSSLDSTDTQYF
>TRBJ2-7|TRBV6-2/TRBV6-3|-|TRBD1
TGTGCCAGCCGCCTGTGGACAGGGGACTACGAGCAGTACTTC
CASRLWTGDYEQYF
>TRBJ2-5|TRBV2|few|TRBD2
TGTGCCAGCAGACCGACTAGCGGGGGGTTGGCAAATGAGCAGTACTTC
CASRPTSGGLANEQYF
>TRBJ1-5|TRBV20-1|-|-
TGCAGTGCCACAGACGGCAATCAGCCCCAGCATTTT
CSATDGNQPQHF
>TRBJ2-1|TRBV20-1|few|-
TGCAGTGCTAAGGGGTTGGGGGGATTTACCTACAATGAGCAGTTCTTC
CSAKGLGGFTYNEQFF
>TRBJ1-1|TRBV3-1|-|-
TGTGCCAGCAGCCAAGGCTCCAGGGGTCGAACTGAAGCTTTCTTT
CASSQGSRGRTEAFF
>TRBJ2-3|TRBV6-1|-|-
TGTGCCAGCAGTGAGGGGGCCCTGATCCCTTATACGCAGTATTTT
CASSEGALIPYTQYF
>TRBJ2-7|TRBV28|many|-
TGTGCCAGCAGTTACACCTACGAGCAGTACTTC
CASSYTYEQYF
>TRBJ2-4|TRBV20-1|-|-
TGCAGTGCTCCTGAGTCGGGTGCCAAAAACATTCAGTACTTC
CSAPESGAKNIQYF
>TRBJ1-2|TRBV12-3/TRBV12-4|few|-
TGTGCCACAAGGGATAACGCGAACTATGGCTACACCTTC
CATRDNANYGYTF
>TRBJ2-5|TRBV5-1|many|-
TGCGCCAGCAATAGAGGTGGGGAACAAGAGACCCAGTACTTC
CASNRGGEQETQYF
>TRBJ1-5|TRBV2|-|TRBD1
TGTGCCAGCGCCCGGGACAGACTATTAGAGCCCCAGCATTTT
CASARDRLLEPQHF
>TRBJ2-3|TRBV4-2|many|-
TGTGCCAGCAAGGAGGTAGACACTAGCACAGATACGCAGTATTTT
CASKEVDTSTDTQYF
>TRBJ2-5|TRBV12-3/TRBV12-4|-|-
TGTGCCAGCAGTACCGGACGCCCCGAGACCCAGTACTTC
CASSTGRPETQYF
>TRBJ2-7|TRBV7-9|-|TRBD1
TGTGCCAGCAGCACTACGGGACAGGGGACTCACGAGCAGTACTTC
CASSTTGQGTHEQYF
>TRBJ2-1|TRBV10-3|-|-
TGTGCCATCAGTGAGTCCCCCGGGGGCCGCGATGAGCAGTTCTTC
CAISESPGGRDEQFF
>TRBJ2-1|TRBV11-2|many|-
TGTGCCAGCAGTACGGACCAGGGCTCCTACAATGAGCAGTTCTTC
CASSTDQGSYNEQFF
>TRBJ1-5|TRBV20-1|-|-
TGCAGTGCTAAAGAGCCGAAACAGGGTCTAAGCAATCAGCCCCAGCATTTT
CSAKEPKQGLSNQPQHF
>TRBJ2-3|TRBV11-3|-|-
TGTGCCAGCAGCTCTTCTACCCTAGATACGCAGTATTTT
CASSSSTLDTQYF
>TRBJ2-3|TRBV12-3/TRBV12-4|-|-
TGTGCCAGCAGATTTAGTGGAGACACGGAGTATTTT
CASRFSGDTEYF
>TRBJ2-1|TRBV2|-|-
TGTGCCAGTCCTGGGAACCCGCAGGGTGGGAGCTCCTACAATGAGCAGTTCTTC
CASPGNPQGGSSYNEQFF
>TRBJ1-6|TRBV28|-|-
TGTGCCAGCAGCTATACAGGGTTCAATTCACCCCTCCACTTT
CASSYTGFNSPLHF